These 27 T cell receptor beta chains originate from one sample sequenced in a study of blood T cell repertoires in COVID-19. Clones were sequenced by immunoSEQ multiplex PCR, and TCRdb holds only the in-frame ones, with some missing. The sample consists of about 230,000 clones, 80% to 85% of them appearing once. The sample consisted of peripheral blood. These receptors were obtained from a man in his fifties with active or convalescent COVID-19.

The chain recombines TRBV11-3 with TRBJ1-1; tentatively, D is TRBD1 (6 bases). The CDR3 has 13 amino acids. CDR1 SGHNT and CDR2 YENEEA come from the germline V gene. Trimming stripped 6 bases from V and 7 bases from J, with 15 bases between. CDR3 in amino acids: CASSAGTSSEAFF. CDR3 sequence (DNA): TGTGCCAGCAGTGCCGGGACATCGAGTGAAGCTTTCTTT.

This clone is a singleton in its sample. The chain combines TRBV2 with TRBJ2-2, with 11 bases identical to TRBD1. Germline V lookup: CDR1 SNHLY, CDR2 FYNNEI. The CDR3 runs 15 residues. V trimming: 4 bases; J trimming: 7 bases; junction bases outside the gene matches: 5. DNA of the CDR3: TGTGCCAGCAGTGTTGGACAGGGGGCGAACGGGGAGCTGTTTTTT. Protein sequence: CASSVGQGANGELFF.

This chain connects TRBV6-2 or TRBV6-3 to TRBJ2-6; D uncertain. This CDR3 spans 18 amino acids. V lost 0 bases and J 0 bases, leaving 12 bases between the germline ends. Germline CDR1 is MNHEY and CDR2 is SVGEGT. CDR3 nucleotides: TGTGCCAGCAGTTACTCGAAGTCCTACAGCTCTGGGGCCAACGTCCTGACTTTC. This codes for CASSYSKSYSSGANVLTF.

The V gene is TRBV19, the J gene TRBJ2-7; D is undetermined. The CDR3 totals 13 residues. Germline V lookup: CDR1 LNHDA, CDR2 SQIVND (reference sequence). Trimming pared 3 bases from V and 2 bases from J, leaving 8 bases between. Written as DNA, the CDR3 is TGTGCCAGTAGTATTAGAAGAGCCTACGAGCAGTACTTC. This translates into CASSIRRAYEQYF.

The V call is TRBV5-8, the J call TRBJ1-4, with TRBD1 matching over 8 bases. The CDR3 extends over 16 amino acids. Germline V gene lookup returns CDR1 SGHTS and CDR2 YDEGEE. V lost 4 bases to trimming and J lost 4 bases; unmatched junction nucleotides: 9. For the CDR3, the DNA is TGTGCCAGCAGCCGCCTGGGGACAGGACGTAATGAAAAACTGTTTTTT. It codes for CASSRLGTGRNEKLFF.

This chain uses TRBV12-3 or TRBV12-4 with TRBJ2-7; D might be TRBD1 (5 bases). The V end lost 11 bases, the J end lost 2 bases, and 10 bases lay between the germline ends. The CDR3 length is 11 residues. As DNA, the CDR3 is TGTGCCCCCCTAGGGGCCTACGAGCAGTACTTC. It yields the protein CAPLGAYEQYF.

This clone was observed a few times. The chain links TRBV19 to TRBJ1-3; 9 bases are shared with TRBD1. Germline CDR1 and CDR2: LNHDA and SQIVND (reference sequence). This CDR3 spans 17 amino acids. V lost 7 bases, J lost 3 bases, and 13 bases stayed unmatched. For the CDR3, the DNA is TGTGCCAGTATCCCCCGTCCGGGGACAGGGATTGGAAACACCATATATTTT. Protein: CASIPRPGTGIGNTIYF.

This clone was recorded once. CDR3 protein: CASSWTGGHEQYF. CDR3 DNA sequence: TGCGCCAGCAGCTGGACAGGGGGCCACGAGCAGTACTTC. V is TRBV5-1 and J is TRBJ2-7, with TRBD1 identical over 11 bases. Trimming cost V 3 bases and J 5 bases; bases outside gene matches: 1. The CDR3 sequence is 13 residues long. Germline V gene data show CDR1 as SGHRS and CDR2 as YFSETQ. The whole variable domain, remainder taken from reference TRBV5-1 and TRBJ2-7, is KAGVTQTPRYLIKTRGQQVTLSCSPISGHRSVSWYQQTPGQGLQFLFEYFSETQRNKGNFPGRFSGRQFSNSRSEMNVSTLELGDSALYLCASSWTGGHEQYFGPGTRLTVT.

The gene calls are TRBV5-8 and TRBJ1-1; the D is unclear. There are 14 residues in the CDR3. The V end was cut by 3 bases, the J end by 1 base, with 10 bases between. CDR1 and CDR2 from the germline V gene are SGHTS and YDEGEE. DNA of the CDR3: TGTGCCAGCAGCTCGGAGGACTGGAACACTGAAGCTTTCTTT. The encoded protein is CASSSEDWNTEAFF. The full variable domain, completed using reference TRBV5-8 and TRBJ1-1, is EAGVTQSPTHLIKTRGQQATLRCSPISGHTSVYWYQQALGLGLQFLLWYDEGEERNRGNFPPRFSGRQFPNYSSELNVNALELEDSALYLCASSSEDWNTEAFFGQGTRLTVV.

The J gene is TRBJ1-2, the V gene TRBV19, with 7 bases identical to TRBD1. This CDR3 is built from 13 residues. With V trimmed by 5 bases and J by 7 bases, 7 bases remained unmatched. CDR1 and CDR2 (germline): LNHDA, SQIVND (reference sequence). The CDR3 region is CASSPDRTGGYTF. The DNA of the CDR3 is TGTGCCAGTAGTCCGGACAGGACAGGTGGCTACACCTTC.

CDR3 nucleotide sequence: TGTGCCACCAGTGTGGGCAGGGGGAATGAGCAGTTCTTC. Translating it yields CATSVGRGNEQFF. The V gene is TRBV24-1, the J gene TRBJ2-1, with TRBD1 identical over 7 bases. Germline V gene data show CDR1 as KGHDR and CDR2 as SFDVKD. The junction had 4 bases not matched to a gene; V was cut back by 5 bases and J by 7 bases. The CDR3 is 13 residues long.

The chain recombines TRBV25-1 with TRBJ1-2; TRBD1 matches 7 bases. The CDR3 has 16 amino acids. Germline trimming cut 2 bases from V and 8 bases from J; bases unmatched to any gene: 14. In germline, CDR1 is MGHDK, CDR2 SYGVNS. The DNA for the CDR3 is TGTGCCAGCAGTGAACCCCGACACACAGGGGAAGGCGGCTACACCTTC. This gives the protein CASSEPRHTGEGGYTF.

The chain joins TRBV15 to TRBJ1-5, with 7 bases fitting TRBD1. Germline trimming cut 1 base from V and 3 bases from J; bases unmatched to any gene: 18. The CDR3 is 20 amino acids. CDR1 is LNHNV and CDR2 is YYDKDF in the germline V gene (reference sequence). CDR3 nucleotides: TGTGCCACCAGCAGAGGTCTCTCCGGCAGGGGGGCTCCGACCAATCAGCCCCAGCATTTT. It yields the protein CATSRGLSGRGAPTNQPQHF. The whole variable domain, filled in from reference TRBV15 and TRBJ1-5, reads DAMVIQNPRYQVTQFGKPVTLSCSQTLNHNVMYWYQQKSSQAPKLLFHYYDKDFNNEADTPDNFQSRRPNTSFCFLDIRSPGLGDTAMYLCATSRGLSGRGAPTNQPQHFGDGTRLSIL.

The chain is built from TRBV7-3 and TRBJ1-1, with 8 bases fitting TRBD1. CDR3 length: 13 amino acids. In germline, CDR1 is SGHTA, CDR2 FQGTGA. After removal of 5 bases from V and 8 bases from J, the junction contained 7 bases not matched to a gene. CDR3 bases: TGTGCCAGCAGCCCGTCCAGGGGGCGAGAAGCTTTCTTT. Amino acids: CASSPSRGREAFF.

V and J are TRBV30 and TRBJ1-5; possible D gene TRBD1, 5 bases. This CDR3 is 15 amino acids long. V was pared by 2 bases and J by 3 bases, with 14 bases between. CDR1 and CDR2 from the germline V gene are GTSNPN and SVGIG (reference sequence). The CDR3 protein is CAWSQGGASNQPQHF. The CDR3 bases are TGTGCCTGGAGTCAGGGAGGGGCTTCCAATCAGCCCCAGCATTTT.

The chain recombines TRBV28 with TRBJ1-2, with TRBD1 matching over 11 bases. CDR1 MDHEN and CDR2 SYDVKM come from the germline V gene. J lost 5 bases, V lost 8 bases, and 13 bases had no gene match. The CDR3 loop spans 16 amino acids. CDR3 loop: CASLPTGTGGRYGYTF. Written as DNA, the CDR3 is TGTGCCAGCCTACCGACCGGGACAGGGGGTCGATATGGCTACACCTTC.

The chain has TRBV28 and TRBJ2-7; D is unresolved. CDR1 MDHEN and CDR2 SYDVKM come from the germline V gene. The CDR3 is made up of 14 amino acids. Trimming left V 6 bases short and J 0 bases short, with 12 bases between. DNA for the CDR3: TGTGCCAGCAGGGCCTCGTCCGTCTCCTACGAGCAGTACTTC. This gives the protein CASRASSVSYEQYF.

The V and J genes are TRBV7-2 and TRBJ2-7; 8 nucleotides line up with TRBD1. This CDR3 is built from 15 residues. Trimming at V came to 1 base and at J to 5 bases, leaving 7 bases not matched to a gene. Looked up from germline, CDR1 is SGHTA and CDR2 is FQGNSA. The CDR3 spells CASSLVTGGLDEQYF. The CDR3 nucleotides read TGTGCCAGCAGCTTAGTTACAGGGGGTTTGGACGAGCAGTACTTC.

The chain combines TRBV2 with TRBJ2-7, with D possibly being TRBD2 (6 bases). The CDR3 sequence is 15 residues long. The V end lost 2 bases, the J end lost 2 bases, and 13 bases lay between the germline ends. CDR1 and CDR2 (germline): SNHLY, FYNNEI. In DNA, the CDR3 is TGTGCCAGCAGTGAAATGGAGGGGATAACCTACGAGCAGTACTTC. Translating gives CASSEMEGITYEQYF.

This chain connects TRBV6-5 to TRBJ2-7; 8 bases line up with TRBD1. The CDR3 length is 14 residues. CDR1 MNHEY and CDR2 SVGAGI come from the germline V gene. J lost 7 bases, V lost 5 bases, and 10 bases had no gene match. CDR3 DNA: TGTGCCAGCAGTCAGGACAGGGTGGTTGGAGAGCAGTACTTC. Translating it yields CASSQDRVVGEQYF.

J is TRBJ2-7 and V is TRBV30, with D possibly being TRBD1 (5 bases). This CDR3 has 16 residues. The germline V gene encodes CDR1 GTSNPN and CDR2 SVGIG (reference sequence). The V gene lost 2 bases and the J gene lost 6 bases, with 23 bases spanning the gap. The CDR3 spells CAWSRLAGIIGLEQYF. The CDR3 DNA follows: TGTGCCTGGAGTAGGTTGGCAGGGATTATAGGTCTCGAGCAGTACTTC.

The V and J genes are TRBV6-5 and TRBJ1-1; possible D gene TRBD1, 5 bases. Trimming took 2 bases from V and 2 from J, leaving 9 bases between them. The germline V gene has CDR1 MNHEY and CDR2 SVGAGI. There are 14 residues in the CDR3. CDR3 loop: CASSYRGPNTEAFF. In DNA form, the CDR3 reads TGTGCCAGCAGTTACAGGGGTCCTAACACTGAAGCTTTCTTT.

This chain links TRBV5-6 with TRBJ2-2; D unclear. This CDR3 is 15 amino acids long. Germline loops: CDR1 SGHDT, CDR2 YYEEEE. V dropped 4 bases and J dropped 6 bases, with 16 bases sitting between them. The chain's CDR3 is CASSLRSRYSGELFF. CDR3 nucleotide sequence: TGTGCCAGCAGCCTGAGGAGTAGGTATTCCGGGGAGCTGTTTTTT.

The rearrangement uses TRBV18 and TRBJ2-3; the D gene is possibly TRBD2 (5 bases). The V end lost 4 bases, the J end lost 0 bases, and 11 bases lay between the germline ends. This CDR3 has 15 amino acids. The germline V gene encodes CDR1 KGHSH and CDR2 LQKENI. The CDR3 protein is CASSQLVSSTDTQYF. In nucleotides, the CDR3 is TGTGCCAGCTCACAACTAGTGTCTAGCACAGATACGCAGTATTTT.

The chain links TRBV9 to TRBJ1-3; TRBD1 might be the D (5 bases). Per the germline V gene, CDR1 is SGDLS and CDR2 is YYNGEE. Trimming removed 0 bases at V and 1 base at J, with 17 bases between. The CDR3 covers 18 residues. The CDR3 is CASSVEDTPSRSGNTIYF. The CDR3, as DNA: TGTGCCAGCAGCGTAGAGGACACTCCCAGTAGATCTGGAAACACCATATATTTT.

This chain connects TRBV30 to TRBJ1-5, with D unresolved. From germline, CDR1 is GTSNPN and CDR2 SVGIG (reference sequence). This CDR3 region has 14 residues. Trimming took off 0 bases at V and 7 bases at J, with 13 bases between the two ends. The CDR3 sequence: CAWSVQGSGQPQHF. For the CDR3, the DNA is TGTGCCTGGAGTGTACAAGGGAGTGGGCAGCCCCAGCATTTT.

The chain carries TRBV18 and TRBJ2-5; TRBD2 matches 8 bases. The V and J ends lost 2 bases and 1 base, in that order; junction bases with no gene match: 6. The CDR3 has 16 residues. CDR1 KGHSH and CDR2 LQKENI come from the germline V gene. In nucleotides, the CDR3 is TGTGCCAGCTCACCAATGGCGGGGGGCCTCCAAGAGACCCAGTACTTC. It translates to CASSPMAGGLQETQYF.